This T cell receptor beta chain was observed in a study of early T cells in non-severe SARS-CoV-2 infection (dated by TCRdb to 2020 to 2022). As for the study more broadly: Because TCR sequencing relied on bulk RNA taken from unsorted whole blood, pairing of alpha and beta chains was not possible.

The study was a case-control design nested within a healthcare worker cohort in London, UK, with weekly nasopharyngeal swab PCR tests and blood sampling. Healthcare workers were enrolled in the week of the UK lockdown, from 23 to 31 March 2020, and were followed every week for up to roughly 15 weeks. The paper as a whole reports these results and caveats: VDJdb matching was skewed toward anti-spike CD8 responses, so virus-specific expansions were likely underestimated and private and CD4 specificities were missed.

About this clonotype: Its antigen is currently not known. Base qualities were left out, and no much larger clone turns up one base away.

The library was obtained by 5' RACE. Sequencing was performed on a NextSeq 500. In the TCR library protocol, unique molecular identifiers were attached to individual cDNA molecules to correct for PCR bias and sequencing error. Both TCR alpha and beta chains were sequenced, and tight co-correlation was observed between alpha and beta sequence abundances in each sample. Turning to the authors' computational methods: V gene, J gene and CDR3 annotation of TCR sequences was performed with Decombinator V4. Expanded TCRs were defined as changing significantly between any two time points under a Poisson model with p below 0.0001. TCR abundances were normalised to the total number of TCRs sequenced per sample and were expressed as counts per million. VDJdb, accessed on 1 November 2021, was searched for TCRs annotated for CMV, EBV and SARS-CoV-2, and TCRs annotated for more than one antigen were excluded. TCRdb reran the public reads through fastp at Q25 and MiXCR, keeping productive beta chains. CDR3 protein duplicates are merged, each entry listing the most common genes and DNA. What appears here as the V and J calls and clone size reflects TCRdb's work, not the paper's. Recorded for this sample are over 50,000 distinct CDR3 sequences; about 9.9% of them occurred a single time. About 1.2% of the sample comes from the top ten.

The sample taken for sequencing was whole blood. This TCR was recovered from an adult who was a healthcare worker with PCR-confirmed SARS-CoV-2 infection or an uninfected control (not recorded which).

The nucleotides read TGTGCCAGCAGCCCCGGACAGGGATGGACTGAAGCTTTCTTT. Its coded protein is CASSPGQGWTEAFF. The V and J segments used are TRBV11-2 and TRBJ1-1, and 8 bases in between align with TRBD1. After removal of 5 bases from V and 5 bases from J, the junction retains 7 bases not matched to a gene. Spanning cysteine to phenylalanine, the CDR3 consists of 14 amino acids. This entry keeps only the CDR3 DNA: 42 bases, framed from base 1. CDR1 and CDR2 (SGHAT, FQNNGV) derive from the germline V gene.